This passage covers 21 T cell receptor beta chains from one sample sequenced in a study of T cell responses to AZD1222 COVID-19 vaccine. Some clones are missing from TCRdb's copy, which holds only in-frame ones; the method was immunoSEQ multiplex PCR. The table records about 94,000 clones, 85% of them present only once. Sequencing used peripheral blood, obtained 28 days after the second AZD1222 dose. The receptors here all came from an adult who received the AZD1222 COVID-19 vaccine.

The rearrangement joins TRBV5-1 to TRBJ2-3, with a tentative D call TRBD2 (5 bases). Trimming took 1 base from V and 4 from J, leaving 13 bases between them. CDR3 size: 15 residues. Germline values: CDR1 SGHRS, CDR2 YFSETQ. The CDR3 here is CASSLIPGMSDTQYF. The DNA for the CDR3 is TGCGCCAGCAGCTTGATTCCGGGGATGTCAGATACGCAGTATTTT.

This clone has only one observation. CDR3 nucleotide sequence: TGTGCCAGCAGCCAACTATGGAGAAACACTGAAGCTTTCTTT. Protein: CASSQLWRNTEAFF. This rearrangement joins TRBV3-1 (or the pseudogene TRBV3-2) to TRBJ1-1; unclear D gene. Germline V gene sequence: CDR1 LGHDT, CDR2 YNNKEL (reference sequence). The CDR3 is 14 amino acids. V was clipped by 2 bases and J by 2 bases, with 9 bases between them.

V and J are TRBV6-2 or TRBV6-3 and TRBJ2-7; 7 positions match TRBD2. Per the germline V gene, CDR1 is MNHEY and CDR2 is SVGEGT. CDR3 length equals 15 residues. With 5 bases clipped from V and 2 bases from J, the junction kept 9 bases outside the gene matches. The CDR3 loop reads CASSTPLADAYEQYF. CDR3 in DNA: TGTGCCAGCAGTACCCCCCTAGCGGACGCCTACGAGCAGTACTTC.

This clone showed up just once. The chain combines TRBV7-3 with TRBJ1-1; TRBD1 aligns across 10 bases. This CDR3 comprises 15 residues. The V gene end was trimmed by 5 bases and the J gene end by 6 bases; junction bases not matched to a gene: 9. The germline CDR1 and CDR2 sequences are SGHTA and FQGTGA. CDR3 sequence reads: CASSRGQGLGAEAFF. CDR3 coding DNA: TGTGCCAGCAGCCGGGGACAGGGGTTGGGGGCTGAAGCTTTCTTT.

The chain recombines TRBV2 with TRBJ2-7; D is perhaps TRBD1 (5 bases). This CDR3 contains 13 residues. CDR1 and CDR2 from the germline V gene are SNHLY and FYNNEI. Trimming left V 8 bases short and J 5 bases short, with 16 bases between. CDR3 DNA sequence: TGTGCCAGCTGGCTACCCCCAGGGCACGAGCAGTACTTC. Translation gives CASWLPPGHEQYF.

This sequence joins TRBV28 and TRBJ2-7, with D possibly being TRBD1 or TRBD2 (6 bases each). The germline V and J ends were trimmed by 6 bases and 4 bases, with 16 bases remaining between them. Germline assignment: CDR1 MDHEN and CDR2 SYDVKM. CDR3 length equals 14 residues. The DNA of the CDR3 is TGTGCCAGCAGGCCCGGGTGGGGGGCGTACGAGCAGTACTTC. Translating it yields CASRPGWGAYEQYF. The full variable domain, completed using reference TRBV28 and TRBJ2-7, is DVKVTQSSRYLVKRTGEKVFLECVQDMDHENMFWYRQDPGLGLRLIYFSYDVKMKEKGDIPEGYSVSREKKERFSLILESASTNQTSMYLCASRPGWGAYEQYFGPGTRLTVT.

J is TRBJ1-1 and V is TRBV6-2 or TRBV6-3; D call uncertain. V was trimmed by 3 bases and J by 1 base, leaving 15 bases between them. CDR1 is MNHEY, CDR2 SVGEGT, per germline. The CDR3 is 16 residues long. The CDR3 nucleotides read TGTGCCAGCAGTTATCCTGGGTCGGGTCGGAACACTGAAGCTTTCTTT. It encodes CASSYPGSGRNTEAFF.

This clone was picked up a small number of times. The chain has TRBV19 and TRBJ1-6; D remains ambiguous. With 3 bases removed from V and 0 bases from J, the gap between germline ends came to 12 bases. Looked up from germline, CDR1 is LNHDA and CDR2 is SQIVND (reference sequence). The CDR3 length is 17 residues. CDR3 sequence (DNA): TGTGCCAGTAGTATCGACCACGGAGGCTCCTATAATTCACCCCTCCACTTT. Protein: CASSIDHGGSYNSPLHF.

The chain couples TRBV28 to TRBJ1-3, with unresolved D. Germline V lookup: CDR1 MDHEN, CDR2 SYDVKM. V was clipped by 6 bases and J by 0 bases, with 6 bases between them. The CDR3 is 13 residues long. The CDR3 loop is CASSRTSGNTIYF. CDR3 sequence (DNA): TGTGCCAGCAGCCGAACCTCTGGAAACACCATATATTTT.

The V call is TRBV7-2, the J call TRBJ2-2; maybe TRBD1 (6 bases). The CDR3 loop spans 16 amino acids. The germline V and J ends were trimmed by 5 bases and 0 bases, with 13 bases remaining between them. Per the germline V gene, CDR1 is SGHTA and CDR2 is FQGNSA. In DNA, the CDR3 is TGTGCCAGCAGCCAGGGGCGCTTGGCGAACACCGGGGAGCTGTTTTTT. It specifies CASSQGRLANTGELFF. Combining the CDR3 with reference TRBV7-2 and TRBJ2-2 gives the whole variable domain GAGVSQSPSNKVTEKGKDVELRCDPISGHTALYWYRQSLGQGLEFLIYFQGNSAPDKSGLPSDRFSAERTGGSVSTLTIQRTQQEDSAVYLCASSQGRLANTGELFFGEGSRLTVL.

The chain employs TRBV5-6 and TRBJ2-7; D not resolved. The ends were cut back, 4 bases at V and 4 bases at J, with 12 bases in the middle. Germline loops: CDR1 SGHDT, CDR2 YYEEEE. This CDR3 has 13 residues. The CDR3 region is CASSPVKVYEQYF. DNA of the CDR3: TGTGCCAGCAGCCCGGTAAAAGTGTACGAGCAGTACTTC.

CDR3 loop: CASSSGTGGEQYF. The CDR3 DNA sequence: TGTGCCAGCAGTAGTGGGACAGGGGGCGAGCAGTACTTC. This chain connects TRBV6-4 to TRBJ2-7; 11 bases align to TRBD1. This CDR3 has 13 amino acids. V lost 5 bases to trimming and J lost 6 bases; unmatched junction nucleotides: 3. Germline CDR1 is MRHNA and CDR2 is SNTAGT.

This chain joins TRBV4-3 and TRBJ2-2; 11 nucleotides line up with TRBD2. CDR1 is LGHNA, CDR2 YSLEER, per germline. V lost 4 bases and J lost 5; bases outside the gene matches: 3. The CDR3 runs to 15 residues. CDR3 sequence reads: CASSRLAGRTGELFF. The CDR3 DNA follows: TGCGCCAGCAGCCGACTAGCGGGAAGGACCGGGGAGCTGTTTTTT.

This clone was counted between two and nine times. V usage is TRBV27 and J usage is TRBJ1-1; D unclear. The CDR3 sequence is 11 residues long. The V gene lost 2 bases and the J gene lost 11 bases, with 9 bases spanning the gap. CDR1 MNHEY and CDR2 SMNVEV come from the germline V gene (reference sequence). CDR3 amino acids: CASSLGSRAFF. The CDR3 bases are TGTGCCAGCAGTTTAGGGAGTCGGGCTTTCTTT.

The rearrangement uses TRBV5-1 and TRBJ2-1; 9 bases are shared with TRBD2. Germline CDR1 reads SGHRS; CDR2 reads YFSETQ. This CDR3 contains 15 residues. Trimming took 0 bases from V and 9 from J; bases not matched to a gene: 7. In nucleotides, the CDR3 is TGCGCCAGCAGCTTGGTTATTAGCGGGAGTTCTGAGCAGTTCTTC. This sequence encodes CASSLVISGSSEQFF.

The CDR3 DNA sequence: TGTGCCACCAGTGATTCGGGGGTAGGCCCCTATGGCTACACCTTC. It yields the protein CATSDSGVGPYGYTF. The chain uses TRBV24-1 and TRBJ1-2, with D maybe TRBD1 (5 bases). The CDR3 loop spans 15 amino acids. Germline CDR1 is KGHDR and CDR2 is SFDVKD. V lost 2 bases and J lost 4, with 13 bases in between.

The J gene is TRBJ2-1, the V gene TRBV7-2; D is undetermined. The V end lost 1 base, the J end lost 7 bases, and 5 bases lay between the germline ends. The CDR3 consists of 12 residues. The germline gives CDR1 SGHTA, CDR2 FQGNSA. CDR3 DNA sequence: TGTGCCAGCAGCTTAGGAGCTAATGAGCAGTTCTTC. Its translation is CASSLGANEQFF.

The chain is built from TRBV19 and TRBJ2-3; a possible D gene is TRBD2 (6 bases). With 7 bases removed from V and 4 bases from J, the gap between germline ends came to 15 bases. The CDR3 sequence is 14 residues long. Germline CDR1 and CDR2: LNHDA and SQIVND (reference sequence). CDR3 in DNA: TGTGCCAGTAAGGGTGGGGGGAGCGCAGATACGCAGTATTTT. This sequence encodes CASKGGGSADTQYF.

In its sample, this clone was seen once. This chain connects TRBV4-1 to TRBJ2-7; TRBD2 might be the D (5 bases). Germline V gene sequence: CDR1 MGHRA, CDR2 YSYEKL. The CDR3 consists of 13 residues. The V end lost 3 bases, the J end lost 6 bases, and 12 bases lay between the germline ends. The CDR3 region has the DNA TGCGCCAGCAGCCAGGCCCGCCGGGGCGAGCAGTACTTC. It is translated as CASSQARRGEQYF.

The V and J genes are TRBV13 and TRBJ1-4; D is possibly TRBD1 (5 bases). This CDR3 region has 17 residues. CDR1 and CDR2 (germline): PRHDT, FYEKMQ (reference sequence). V shed 5 bases and J shed 4 bases, with 20 bases lying between them. This chain's CDR3 is CASSHTERGSGNEKLFF. In DNA, the CDR3 is TGTGCCAGCAGCCACACTGAAAGGGGTAGTGGTAATGAAAAACTGTTTTTT.

The chain joins TRBV10-1 to TRBJ2-1; D call uncertain. Trimming pared 2 bases from V and 5 bases from J, leaving 7 bases between. CDR3 size: 13 residues. Germline V gene data show CDR1 as WNHNN and CDR2 as SYGVQD (reference sequence). The DNA for the CDR3 is TGCGCCAGCAGTGAGCCTTCCAACAATGAGCAGTTCTTC. Translated, it gives CASSEPSNNEQFF.